This record looks at one TCR beta chain sequence and its context. Antigen unknown. These data belong to a study of identifying expanded T cells in peripheral blood. During the collection period, no donor immune events like infections were recorded. Profiled with immunoSEQ multiplex PCR; TCRdb holds only in-frame clones, not every one. The sample comprises approximately 86,000 clones, around 84% of which are singletons, and 4.5% rests with the top ten. Overall study results and limits: Technical replicates showed about 1.1 changed clones; about 2 weeks around 15; four weeks 19. Variance in clone template counts between approximately two-week samples significantly increased with total template count across all healthy donors.

Germline loops: CDR1 SGHKS, CDR2 YYEKEE (reference sequence). The CDR3 totals 15 residues. Deletions cut 0 bases from V and 4 bases from J, with 13 bases between. This clonotype was obtained from a person aged 18 to 75 in good health. The chain uses TRBV5-5 and TRBJ1-2, with D perhaps matching TRBD1 (5 bases). Sequenced sample: blood. Written as DNA, the CDR3 is TGTGCCAGCAGCTTGGGGGACGGAGTCTTCTATGGCTACACCTTC. Translating it yields CASSLGDGVFYGYTF.